This T cell receptor beta chain emerged from a study of blood T cell repertoires in COVID-19. Study-level information: Sites across the United States, Italy and Spain contributed samples from acute and convalescent COVID-19. Nucleic acid was either cDNA or gDNA, and it came from T cells, B-cell-depleted T cells, or PBMCs.

Germline V gives CDR1 SEHNR, CDR2 FQNEAQ (reference sequence). V gave up 5 bases and J gave up 5 bases, with 9 bases separating them. The CDR3 sequence is 13 residues long. Assay used: immunoSEQ multiplex PCR; TCRdb lists only in-frame clones, some missing. The sample contains approximately 270,000 clones, roughly 80% of which appear only once. Sequencing was carried out using peripheral blood. The rearrangement links TRBV7-9 to TRBJ2-2, with D perhaps TRBD2 (6 bases). The TCR comes from a man at least 80 years old with acute or convalescent COVID-19. The CDR3 DNA follows: TGTGCCAGCAGCCCCGGGGGAACCGGGGAGCTGTTTTTT. It is translated as CASSPGGTGELFF.